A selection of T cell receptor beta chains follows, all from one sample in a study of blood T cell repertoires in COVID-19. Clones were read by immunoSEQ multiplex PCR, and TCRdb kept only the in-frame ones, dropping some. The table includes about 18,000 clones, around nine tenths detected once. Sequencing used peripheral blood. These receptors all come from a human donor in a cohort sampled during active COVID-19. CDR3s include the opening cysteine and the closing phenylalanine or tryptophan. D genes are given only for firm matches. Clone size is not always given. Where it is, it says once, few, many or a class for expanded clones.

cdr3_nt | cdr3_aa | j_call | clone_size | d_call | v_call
TGCGCCAGCAGCGCAGGAAACCTAGGACAGGAAAGGGCTTTCTTT | CASSAGNLGQERAFF | TRBJ1-1 | once | TRBD1 | TRBV5-1
TGTGCCACCAGCGAGGGACTAGCGGGAGTAAAATTTGAGCAGTTCTTC | CATSEGLAGVKFEQFF | TRBJ2-1 | . | TRBD2 | TRBV24-1
TGTGCCAGCAGTCGTAAGGGGAGGGGTAGGCACGAGCAGTACTTC | CASSRKGRGRHEQYF | TRBJ2-7 | . | . | TRBV21-1
TGTGCCAGCAGCCAGAGCGGGGAGCTGTTTTTT | CASSQSGELFF | TRBJ2-2 | . | . | TRBV3-1/TRBV3-2
TGTGCCAGCAGTGTCCCGGGACAGGGGACCCACGAGCAGTACTTC | CASSVPGQGTHEQYF | TRBJ2-7 | once | TRBD1 | TRBV28
TGTGCCAGCAGTTTATCGTTCAGGGTGGGGGATACGCAGTATTTT | CASSLSFRVGDTQYF | TRBJ2-3 | few | . | TRBV27
TGTGCCAGCAGCCCAGGGGACAGTTTATCCTACGAGCAGTACTTC | CASSPGDSLSYEQYF | TRBJ2-7 | . | TRBD1 | TRBV28
TGTGCCAGCTCACCTCAGGGGACGTACGAGCAGTACTTC | CASSPQGTYEQYF | TRBJ2-7 | . | . | TRBV18
TGTGCCAGCAGCTTAGGTCGAGCAGGCGAGACCCAGTACTTC | CASSLGRAGETQYF | TRBJ2-5 | . | . | TRBV11-2
TGTGCCTGGAGCCCCGACAATGATCAGCCCCAGCATTTT | CAWSPDNDQPQHF | TRBJ1-5 | . | . | TRBV30
TGTGCCAGCAGAGAAAGGGACTCCCCCTACAATGAGCAGTTCTTC | CASRERDSPYNEQFF | TRBJ2-1 | . | . | TRBV7-7
TGTGCCAGCAGTTTATTCACCGCGGGAGATACGCAGTATTTT | CASSLFTAGDTQYF | TRBJ2-3 | . | . | TRBV27
TGTGCCAGCAGCTCCCCCCTTGTGAACACCATATATTTT | CASSSPLVNTIYF | TRBJ1-3 | . | . | TRBV7-2
TGTGCCAGCAGCTCGCCCGGGACTAGCGGGAACTACGAGCAGTACTTC | CASSSPGTSGNYEQYF | TRBJ2-7 | . | TRBD2 | TRBV28
TGTGCCAGCAGGAGAGCGGGAACTAGCACAGATACGCAGTATTTT | CASRRAGTSTDTQYF | TRBJ2-3 | . | TRBD2 | TRBV9
TGTGCCAGCAGCCCCCAAGGGACTGGGCCCTACGAGCAGTACTTC | CASSPQGTGPYEQYF | TRBJ2-7 | . | . | TRBV9
TGTGCCAGCTCACTCGGACTAGCGGGAGGGGACGAGCAGTACTTC | CASSLGLAGGDEQYF | TRBJ2-7 | . | TRBD2 | TRBV18
TGTGCCAGCAGTGAGCGCAGGGGGCAAGATACGCAGTATTTT | CASSERRGQDTQYF | TRBJ2-3 | . | TRBD1 | TRBV2
TGTGCCAGCAGCCACGCCGGGATCAACACCTACGAGCAGTACTTC | CASSHAGINTYEQYF | TRBJ2-7 | . | . | TRBV3-1/TRBV3-2
TGTGCCTGGAGTGAGGGACAACTCTACGAGCAGTACTTC | CAWSEGQLYEQYF | TRBJ2-7 | few | . | TRBV30
TGTGCCAGTAGTGCTACAGGGGGCGGACACTCACCCCTCCACTTT | CASSATGGGHSPLHF | TRBJ1-6 | . | TRBD1 | TRBV19
TGCGCCAGCAGCGCTTCTAGCGGATCCCTCACATATACGCAGTATTTT | CASSASSGSLTYTQYF | TRBJ2-3 | . | TRBD2 | TRBV5-1
TGTGCCAGCAGCTTAGGCAGGGCTACCTACAATGAGCAGTTCTTC | CASSLGRATYNEQFF | TRBJ2-1 | . | . | TRBV11-2
TGCGCCAGCAGCTCCACAGGGGGACAGAACACTGAAGCTTTCTTT | CASSSTGGQNTEAFF | TRBJ1-1 | . | TRBD1 | TRBV5-1
TGTGCCAGCAGTTTACCCAGGCCGAGTTCACCCCTCCACTTT | CASSLPRPSSPLHF | TRBJ1-6 | . | . | TRBV28
TGCGCCAGCAGCCCGGGTCGGGGAGAAGATACGCAGTATTTT | CASSPGRGEDTQYF | TRBJ2-3 | . | . | TRBV4-3
TGTGCCAGTAGTAAAGGGACAGGCGCGAATCAGCCCCAGCATTTT | CASSKGTGANQPQHF | TRBJ1-5 | few | TRBD1 | TRBV19
TGCAGTGCGCCGGGACAGGGTAAAGCTTTCTTT | CSAPGQGKAFF | TRBJ1-1 | . | TRBD1 | TRBV20-1